One sample yielded the 18 T cell receptor beta chains listed below, sequenced in a study of regulatory T cells in long-lasting Graves disease. The time point was: newly diagnosed GD, antithyroid drugs for less than 3 months. PBMC RNA was the source of the TCR library. Arm-PCR of CDR3 regions and iRepertoire HTBI primers were the basis on which TCR beta libraries were built. Each CDR3 protein gets one entry after TCRdb re-called the multiplex PCR reads with MiXCR. The repertoire holds around 480,000 distinct CDR3 sequences, with roughly 17% as singletons. These data also formed part of another study, on T cells in Graves' hyperthyroidism and ophthalmopathy.

The sequencing here drew on peripheral blood mononuclear cells (PBMCs), taken at new diagnosis, from a patient treated with antithyroid drugs. These TCRs come from a man aged 35 to 55 with Graves disease.

In this sample, this clonotype turned up a few times. V and J are TRBV19 and TRBJ1-2; 8 positions match TRBD1. This CDR3 spans 14 amino acids. Losses at the gene ends were 6 bases for V and 4 bases for J; bases not matched to a gene: 7. Looked up from germline, CDR1 is LNHDA and CDR2 is SQIVND (reference sequence). CDR3 bases: TGTGCCAGTAGGCTACAGGGGGATGGCTATGGCTACACCTTC. Translation: CASRLQGDGYGYTF.

This clonotype was counted at least ten times. This rearrangement joins TRBV28 to TRBJ1-2; 7 positions agree with TRBD1. The length of the CDR3 is 15 residues. Trimming removed 6 bases from V and 0 bases from J; junction bases left unmatched: 7. Per the germline V gene, CDR1 is MDHEN and CDR2 is SYDVKM. CDR3 in DNA: TGTGCCAGCAGCTGGGACAGACGATCTAACTATGGCTACACCTTC. The encoded protein is CASSWDRRSNYGYTF.

This clonotype was seen at least ten times. The chain links TRBV6-5 to TRBJ2-7, with unresolved D. V lost 6 bases and J lost 4, with 10 bases in between. Germline values: CDR1 MNHEY, CDR2 SVGAGI. The CDR3 is made up of 12 amino acids. The CDR3 DNA sequence: TGTGCCAGCAGCTATAGCAGATACGAGCAGTACTTC. This encodes CASSYSRYEQYF.

The V call is TRBV12-3 or TRBV12-4, the J call TRBJ1-1; tentatively, D is TRBD1 (6 bases). Trimming took off 3 bases at V and 3 bases at J, with 14 bases between the two ends. This CDR3 comprises 15 residues. CDR3 amino acids: CASSFVWGAHTEAFF. The CDR3 DNA sequence: TGTGCCAGCAGTTTCGTATGGGGGGCTCACACTGAAGCTTTCTTT.

This clonotype was seen a handful of times. This sequence may be a read error, since a much larger clone differs from it by one base. CDR3 sequence: CASSRRDREETQYF. Written as DNA, the CDR3 is TGTGCCAGCAGCCGCCGGGACAGGGAAGAGACCCAGTACTTC. The rearrangement links TRBV5-4 to TRBJ2-5; TRBD1 aligns across 9 bases. This CDR3 spans 14 amino acids. The V segment lost 4 bases and the J segment 3 bases; nucleotides outside the gene matches: 4. CDR1 SGHNT and CDR2 YYREEE come from the germline V gene (reference sequence).

This clonotype was recorded at least ten times. Here the CDR3 reads CASSSTGTQYF. Written as DNA, the CDR3 is TGTGCCAGCAGCTCTACAGGGACGCAGTATTTT. The rearrangement links TRBV11-1 to TRBJ2-3, with D maybe TRBD1 (6 bases). In germline, CDR1 is SGHAT, CDR2 FQDESV (reference sequence). CDR3 length: 11 amino acids. V was cut by 4 bases and J by 9 bases, with 8 bases left in between. The full variable domain, its missing parts supplied by reference TRBV11-1 and TRBJ2-3, is EAEVAQSPRYKITEKSQAVAFWCDPISGHATLYWYRQILGQGPELLVQFQDESVVDDSQLPKDRFSAERLKGVDSTLKIQPAELGDSAMYLCASSSTGTQYFGPGTRLTVL.

CDR3 in amino acids: CASSFSVGPEQYF. CDR3 nucleotides: TGTGCCAGCAGCTTTAGTGTGGGCCCCGAGCAGTACTTC. The chain couples TRBV7-9 to TRBJ2-7, with unresolved D. The CDR3 is 13 amino acids. CDR1 is SEHNR, CDR2 FQNEAQ, per germline (reference sequence). V was cut by 3 bases and J by 6 bases, with 12 bases left in between.

This chain joins TRBV24-1 and TRBJ2-1; D possibly corresponds to TRBD1 (7 bases). Per germline, CDR1 KGHDR and CDR2 SFDVKD. V lost 5 bases and J lost 2, with 12 bases in between. The length of the CDR3 is 15 residues. CDR3 protein: CATSGTRGAYNEQFF. The CDR3, as DNA: TGTGCCACCAGTGGGACCAGGGGGGCCTACAATGAGCAGTTCTTC.

The rearrangement uses TRBV28 and TRBJ2-3; D might be TRBD1 or TRBD2, each matching 6 bases. The DNA end is more similar to TRBJ2-5, so the J call may be wrong. Germline V gene lookup returns CDR1 MDHEN and CDR2 SYDVKM. CDR3 length equals 14 residues. The CDR3: CASSLQGFGGTQYF. The DNA of the CDR3 is TGTGCCAGCAGTTTACAGGGGTTCGGGGGGACCCAGTACTTC.

This CDR3 is CAIGSGTVDEKLFF. Written as DNA, the CDR3 is TGTGCCATCGGATCCGGGACAGTTGACGAAAAACTGTTTTTT. J is TRBJ1-4 and V is TRBV10-3, with 7 nucleotides matching TRBD1. With 8 bases clipped from V and 8 bases from J, the junction kept 11 bases outside the gene matches. The CDR3 runs to 14 residues. CDR1 and CDR2 (germline): ENHRY, SYGVKD.

This clonotype was counted ten times or more. The gene calls are TRBV20-1 and TRBJ1-1; D is unresolved. Trimming stripped 3 bases from V and 4 bases from J, with 15 bases between. From germline, CDR1 is DFQATT and CDR2 SNEGSKA (reference sequence). The length of the CDR3 is 14 residues. The CDR3 nucleotides read TGCAGTGCTAGGCTTACAGACAAAACCACTGAAGCTTTCTTT. It yields the protein CSARLTDKTTEAFF.

Concerning this clonotype: Just one base apart from a much larger clone, this may be a read error. V and J are TRBV7-6 and TRBJ2-7; D is perhaps TRBD2 (5 bases). Germline loops: CDR1 SGHVS, CDR2 FNYEAQ. Trimming removed 8 bases at V and 4 bases at J, with 18 bases between. This CDR3 is built from 14 residues. CDR3 sequence reads: CASCPRELMYEQYF. CDR3 bases: TGTGCCAGCTGCCCGAGGGAATTGATGTACGAGCAGTACTTC. Full variable domain (missing parts from reference TRBV7-6 and TRBJ2-7): GAGVSQSPRYKVTKRGQDVALRCDPISGHVSLYWYRQALGQGPEFLTYFNYEAQQDKSGLPNDRFSAERPEGSISTLTIQRTEQRDSAMYRCASCPRELMYEQYFGPGTRLTVT.

This clonotype was detected ten times or more. The gene calls are TRBV6-1 and TRBJ2-7, with 11 bases fitting TRBD1. The CDR3 contains 13 residues. V was pared by 7 bases and J by 4 bases, with 3 bases of the junction left unmatched. Germline assignment: CDR1 MNHNS and CDR2 SASEGT. The CDR3 nucleotides read TGTGCCAGCACCGGGACAGGGGGTTACGAGCAGTACTTC. Translating it yields CASTGTGGYEQYF.

The chain recombines TRBV5-1 with TRBJ2-1; 7 bases match TRBD2. From germline, CDR1 is SGHRS and CDR2 YFSETQ. The CDR3 has 15 amino acids. V lost 0 bases to trimming and J lost 9 bases; unmatched junction nucleotides: 9. The CDR3 is CASSLEVGGNVEQFF. The DNA for the CDR3 is TGCGCCAGCAGCTTGGAGGTGGGAGGGAATGTTGAGCAGTTCTTC.

In this sample, this clonotype turned up many times. V is TRBV6-2 or TRBV6-3 and J is TRBJ2-7; TRBD1 or TRBD2 may be the D gene (5 bases each). The CDR3 loop spans 18 amino acids. Germline lookup yields CDR1 MNHEY and CDR2 SVGEGT. The V and J ends lost 5 bases and 2 bases respectively, with 25 bases between them. The CDR3 region is CASSHLPPGPLPPYEQYF. DNA of the CDR3: TGTGCCAGCAGTCACCTTCCACCGGGACCCCTACCCCCCTACGAGCAGTACTTC.

The sample holds a few counts of this clonotype. This chain uses TRBV4-1 with TRBJ2-5; a possible D gene is TRBD1 (6 bases). V was cut by 2 bases and J by 1 base, with 8 bases left in between. The germline V gene has CDR1 MGHRA and CDR2 YSYEKL. The CDR3 has 14 residues. CDR3 nucleotides: TGCGCCAGCAGCCAACGGGACACCCAAGAGACCCAGTACTTC. Residues: CASSQRDTQETQYF.

In its sample, this clonotype was seen many times. The genes are TRBV5-1 and TRBJ2-1; the match to TRBD2 covers 11 bases. CDR1 is SGHRS, CDR2 YFSETQ, per germline. The CDR3 length is 17 residues. V shed 1 base, J shed 4 bases, and the junction held 7 bases outside the gene matches. CDR3 sequence reads: CASSLYTSGSRYNEQFF. In nucleotides, the CDR3 is TGCGCCAGCAGCTTGTATACTAGCGGGAGTAGGTACAATGAGCAGTTCTTC.

This chain uses TRBV5-6 with TRBJ2-6, with D possibly matching TRBD1 (6 bases). CDR3 length: 18 residues. CDR1 is SGHDT and CDR2 is YYEEEE in the germline V gene. V dropped 4 bases and J dropped 0 bases, with 17 bases sitting between them. CDR3 amino acids: CASSLGAGVPSGANVLTF. For the CDR3, the DNA is TGTGCCAGCAGCCTGGGGGCAGGGGTTCCCTCTGGGGCCAACGTCCTGACTTTC.